This T cell receptor beta chain is drawn from a study of cytomegalovirus exposure and HLA in healthy donors. Study-level findings and limits: Most TCR sequences were seen very rarely across donors, but some public TCRs occurred in many.

The CDR3 sequence is 17 residues long. Germline V CDR1 and CDR2: SGHAT, FQNNGV. V was clipped by 0 bases and J by 4 bases; unmatched bases: 9. To note about this clone: As yet, its antigen is unknown.

Both 60 Vbeta primers and 13 Jbeta primers went into the PCR. Libraries were prepared by immunoSEQ multiplex PCR; TCRdb keeps only in-frame clonotypes and omits some of them. The repertoire holds some 150,000 clones, with roughly 80% as singletons. Specimen: PBMCs. The chain is built from TRBV11-2 and TRBJ2-5, with 9 bases aligning to TRBD2. This receptor was taken from a man in his forties in good health and CMV-seronegative. The CDR3 nucleotides are TGTGCCAGCAGCTTAGAAGCGGGGGGCCGTTTTGGAGAGACCCAGTACTTC. It codes for CASSLEAGGRFGETQYF.